Listed below are T cell receptor beta chains from one sample, sequenced in a study of siplizumab effects on memory and regulatory T cells. TCRdb keeps only in-frame clones here, not all; method: immunoSEQ multiplex PCR. This table holds around 100,000 clones, approximately 90% found once. The sequenced sample consisted of Tregs sorted from blood. The source is a human donor in good health. Each CDR3 is given with its conserved first and last residue. D genes are given only for firm matches. Size is omitted from some rows. Given values are once, few, many or a class for expanded clones.

v_gene	d_gene	j_gene	abundance	CDR3nt	CDR3aa
TRBV7-8	NA	TRBJ2-6	NA	TGTGCCAGCAGCTTAACAAGAGGGGCCAACGTCCTGACTTTC	CASSLTRGANVLTF
TRBV9	NA	TRBJ2-5	NA	TGTGCCAGCAGCGGGGACTTTCAGACCCAGTACTTC	CASSGDFQTQYF
TRBV7-9	TRBD2	TRBJ2-3	once	TGTGCCAGCAGCCCAAAGGCCCGGGACTATCATTACGTTAGGTATTTT	CASSPKARDYHYVRYF
TRBV28	TRBD2	TRBJ2-1	NA	TGTGCCAGCAGTTTAGGGCCCGTCGGGGGTAGCGGGAGGGCAAACTACAATGAGCAGTTCTTC	CASSLGPVGGSGRANYNEQFF
TRBV7-8	TRBD1	TRBJ1-1	NA	TGTGCCAGCAGCCCCTATGGGCAGGGGGCCGTTGAAGCTTTCTTT	CASSPYGQGAVEAFF
TRBV18	NA	TRBJ1-3	NA	TGTGCCAGCTCACCAGTACCTTACTCTGGAAACACCATATATTTT	CASSPVPYSGNTIYF
TRBV28	NA	TRBJ1-3	NA	TGTGCCAGCGCCGGGCCGGAAAGGTACACCATATATTTT	CASAGPERYTIYF
TRBV6-1	NA	TRBJ2-2	NA	TGTGCCAGCAGTGAACGGAGGGTCGACACCGGGGAGCTGTTTTTT	CASSERRVDTGELFF
TRBV5-1	NA	TRBJ2-7	NA	TGCGCCAGCAGCCTCGACTACGAGCAGTACTTC	CASSLDYEQYF
TRBV6-5	NA	TRBJ2-5	NA	TGTGCCAGCAGTGGGACACTCAATCGAGAAAAGACCCAGTACTTC	CASSGTLNREKTQYF
TRBV10-2	TRBD2	TRBJ2-7	NA	TGCGCCAGCAGTCGGACTAGCGGGAGTGGGTACGAGCAGTACTTC	CASSRTSGSGYEQYF